What follows is one TCR beta chain and its context. Clones were read by immunoSEQ multiplex PCR, and TCRdb kept only the in-frame ones, dropping some. In the table there are roughly 45,000 clones, about 88% of which are singletons. The sample originates from a study of ipilimumab plus nivolumab after autologous stem cell transplantation. Study context: Myeloma cases were transplant-naive high-risk or relapsed within 3 years post first autologous transplant.

The CDR3 runs 14 residues. Germline V gives CDR1 MDHEN, CDR2 SYDVKM. Trimming removed 7 bases from V and 4 bases from J; junction bases left unmatched: 7. J is TRBJ2-4 and V is TRBV28; 7 bases agree with TRBD1. The receptor comes from a male donor with multiple myeloma. Sequencing was performed on PBMCs, taken in a trial of ipilimumab plus nivolumab as post-transplant consolidation. Here the CDR3 reads CASTTATGKNIQYF. The CDR3 region has the DNA TGTGCCAGCACAACCGCGACAGGGAAAAACATTCAGTACTTC.